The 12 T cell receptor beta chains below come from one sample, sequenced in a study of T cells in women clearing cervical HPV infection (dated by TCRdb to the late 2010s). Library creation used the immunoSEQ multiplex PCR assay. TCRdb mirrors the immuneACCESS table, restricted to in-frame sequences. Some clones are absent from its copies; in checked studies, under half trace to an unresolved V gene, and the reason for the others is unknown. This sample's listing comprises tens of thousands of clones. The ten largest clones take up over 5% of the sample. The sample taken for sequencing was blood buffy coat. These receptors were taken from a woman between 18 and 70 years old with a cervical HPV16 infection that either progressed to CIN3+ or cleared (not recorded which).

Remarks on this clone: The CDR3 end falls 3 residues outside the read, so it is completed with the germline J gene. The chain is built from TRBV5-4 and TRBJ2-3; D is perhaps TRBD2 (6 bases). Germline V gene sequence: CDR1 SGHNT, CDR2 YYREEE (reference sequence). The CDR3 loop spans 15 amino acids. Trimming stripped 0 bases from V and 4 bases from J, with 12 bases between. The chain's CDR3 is CASSLGGGGADTQYF. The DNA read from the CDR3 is TGTGCCAGCAGCTTGGGGGGAGGAGGGGCAGATACG.

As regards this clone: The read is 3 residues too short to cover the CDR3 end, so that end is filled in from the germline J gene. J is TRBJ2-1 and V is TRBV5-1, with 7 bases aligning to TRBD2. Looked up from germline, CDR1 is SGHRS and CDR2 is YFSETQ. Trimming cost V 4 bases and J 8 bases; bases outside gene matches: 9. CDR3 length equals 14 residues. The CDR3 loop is CASSKLAAGDEQFF. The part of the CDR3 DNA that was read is TGCGCCAGCAGCAAACTTGCGGCGGGGGATGAG. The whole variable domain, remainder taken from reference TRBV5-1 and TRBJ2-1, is KAGVTQTPRYLIKTRGQQVTLSCSPISGHRSVSWYQQTPGQGLQFLFEYFSETQRNKGNFPGRFSGRQFSNSRSEMNVSTLELGDSALYLCASSKLAAGDEQFFGPGTRLTVL.

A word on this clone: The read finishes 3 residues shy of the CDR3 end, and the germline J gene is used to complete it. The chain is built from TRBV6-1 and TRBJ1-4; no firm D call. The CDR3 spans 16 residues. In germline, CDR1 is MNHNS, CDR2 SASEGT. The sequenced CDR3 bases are TGTGCCAGCAGTGAACAGGAGAGCTCCTATAATTCACCA. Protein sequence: CASSEQESSYNSP. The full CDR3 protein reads CASSEQESSYNSPLFF.

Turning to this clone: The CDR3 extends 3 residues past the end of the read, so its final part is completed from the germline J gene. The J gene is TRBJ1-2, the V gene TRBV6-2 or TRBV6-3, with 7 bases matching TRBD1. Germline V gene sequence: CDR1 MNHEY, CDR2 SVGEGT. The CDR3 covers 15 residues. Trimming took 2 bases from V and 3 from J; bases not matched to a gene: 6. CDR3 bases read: TGTGCCAGCAGTTACGGGGACAGTACGGACTATGGC. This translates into CASSYGDSTDYG. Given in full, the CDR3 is CASSYGDSTDYGYTF.

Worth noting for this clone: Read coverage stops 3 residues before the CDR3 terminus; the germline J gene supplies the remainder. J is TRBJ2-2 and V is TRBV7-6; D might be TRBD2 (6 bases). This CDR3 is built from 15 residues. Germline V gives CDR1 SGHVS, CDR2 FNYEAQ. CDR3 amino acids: CASSLTGTGANVLFF. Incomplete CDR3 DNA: TGTGCCAGCAGCTTAACGGGGACTGGGGCCAACGTG.

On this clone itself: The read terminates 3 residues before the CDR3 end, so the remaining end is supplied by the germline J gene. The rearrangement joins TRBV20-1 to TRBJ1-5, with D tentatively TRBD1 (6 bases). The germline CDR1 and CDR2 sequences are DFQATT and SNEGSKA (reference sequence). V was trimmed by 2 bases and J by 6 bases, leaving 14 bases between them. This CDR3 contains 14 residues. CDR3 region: CSARRNREGQPQHF. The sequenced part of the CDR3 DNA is TGCAGTGCTAGACGAAACAGGGAAGGTCAGCCC.

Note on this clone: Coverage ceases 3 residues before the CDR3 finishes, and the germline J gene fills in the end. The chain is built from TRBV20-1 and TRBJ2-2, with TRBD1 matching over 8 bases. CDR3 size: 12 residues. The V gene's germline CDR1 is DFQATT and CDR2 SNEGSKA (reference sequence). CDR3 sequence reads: CSADRGNEKLFF. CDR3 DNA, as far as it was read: TGCAGTGCCGACAGGGGTAATGAAAAG.

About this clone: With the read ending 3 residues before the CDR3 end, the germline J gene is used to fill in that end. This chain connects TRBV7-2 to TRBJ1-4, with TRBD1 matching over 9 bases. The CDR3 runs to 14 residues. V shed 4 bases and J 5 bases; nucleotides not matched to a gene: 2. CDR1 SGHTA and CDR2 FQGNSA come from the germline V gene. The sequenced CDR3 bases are TGTGCCAGCAGCTCCGGACAGGGGAATGAAAAA. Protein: CASSSGQGNEK. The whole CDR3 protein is CASSSGQGNEKLFF.

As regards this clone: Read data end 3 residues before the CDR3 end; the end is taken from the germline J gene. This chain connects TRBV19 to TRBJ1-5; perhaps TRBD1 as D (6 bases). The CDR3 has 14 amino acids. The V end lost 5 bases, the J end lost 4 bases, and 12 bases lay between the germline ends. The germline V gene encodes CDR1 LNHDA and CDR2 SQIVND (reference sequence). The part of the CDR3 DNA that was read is TGTGCCAGTAGTCTCCAGGGGACAAATCAGCCC. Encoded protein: CASSLQGTNQP. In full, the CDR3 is CASSLQGTNQPQHF.

The CDR3 sequence: CASSPLDSWGETAFF. The covered CDR3 bases are TGTGCCAGCTCCCCGCTCGACAGTTGGGGAGAGACC. The rearrangement joins TRBV18 to TRBJ1-1; tentative D call: TRBD1 (5 bases). The read ends 3 residues shy of where the CDR3 ends; the end is completed using the germline J gene. Germline CDR1 reads KGHSH; CDR2 reads LQKENI. The CDR3 length is 15 residues.

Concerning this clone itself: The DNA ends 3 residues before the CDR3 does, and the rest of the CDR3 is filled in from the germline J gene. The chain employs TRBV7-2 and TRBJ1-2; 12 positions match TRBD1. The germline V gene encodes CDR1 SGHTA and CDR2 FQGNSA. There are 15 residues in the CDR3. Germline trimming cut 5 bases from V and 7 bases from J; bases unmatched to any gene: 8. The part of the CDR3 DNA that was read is TGTGCCAGCAGCCGAGAGGGGACAGGGGGCAGTGGC. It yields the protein CASSREGTGGSG. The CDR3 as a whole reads CASSREGTGGSGYTF.

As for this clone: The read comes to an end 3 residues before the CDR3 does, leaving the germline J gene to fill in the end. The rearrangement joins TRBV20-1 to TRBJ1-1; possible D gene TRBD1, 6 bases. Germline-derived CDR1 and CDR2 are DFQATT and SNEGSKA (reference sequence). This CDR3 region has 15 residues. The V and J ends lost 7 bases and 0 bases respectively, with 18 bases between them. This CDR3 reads CSVASGVAMNTEAFF. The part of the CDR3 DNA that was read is TGCAGTGTTGCGTCAGGGGTGGCCATGAACACTGAA.